A selection of T cell receptor beta chains follows, all from one sample in a study of blood T cells in healthy people across ages. TCRdb re-derived calls from the 5' RACE reads in MiXCR, one entry per CDR3 protein. The table includes some 1.6 million distinct CDR3 sequences, almost 35% detected once. The sequenced material came from blood. The receptors derive from a woman in her twenties or thirties in good health. CDR3s include the opening cysteine and the closing phenylalanine or tryptophan. A D gene is named only where the DNA matches it firmly. Rows may omit the clone size; those that give it use once, few, many or a size class.

j_call | clone_size | d_call | v_call | cdr3_nt | cdr3_aa
TRBJ2-5 | . | . | TRBV30 | TGTGCCTGGAGTGGATTGAGAAATGGACAAGAGACCCAGTACTTC | CAWSGLRNGQETQYF
TRBJ2-3 | few | TRBD1 | TRBV6-5 | TGTGCCAGCAGTACTCCGGGACAGGGGGCAGATACGCAGTATTTT | CASSTPGQGADTQYF
TRBJ1-5 | . | . | TRBV7-9 | TGTGCCAGCAGCTCCGGACTTCGGCAGAATCAGCCCCAGCATTTT | CASSSGLRQNQPQHF
TRBJ1-1 | few | . | TRBV7-2 | TGTGCCAGCAGCCGCCAGCCGGGACAGAACACTGAAGCTTTCTTT | CASSRQPGQNTEAFF
TRBJ2-7 | few | . | TRBV20-1 | TGCAGTGCTCTGCGGGGGACAGGCGAATACGAGCAGTACTTC | CSALRGTGEYEQYF
TRBJ2-5 | many | TRBD2 | TRBV9 | TGTGCCAGCAGCCGTTTAGCGGGACAAGAGACCCAGTACTTC | CASSRLAGQETQYF
TRBJ1-2 | few | . | TRBV5-1 | TGCGCCAGCAGCGAACCCGGGTCCTTGTATGTCTACACCTTC | CASSEPGSLYVYTF
TRBJ2-1 | few | TRBD2 | TRBV13 | TGTGCCAGCGTTTTAGCGGGAGGGCCGGTTAATGAGCAGTTCTTC | CASVLAGGPVNEQFF
TRBJ2-3 | few | TRBD2 | TRBV10-1 | TGCGCCAGCAGTGCGACTAGCGGGAGGGCCGTGGATACGCAGTATTTT | CASSATSGRAVDTQYF
TRBJ2-7 | many | . | TRBV10-3 | TGTGCCATCAGATCCGACACGGGGGCGGACTACGAGCAGTACTTC | CAIRSDTGADYEQYF
TRBJ2-7 | few | . | TRBV12-3/TRBV12-4 | TGTGCCAGCAGTTCGTACGCCCCAGGGGCCTCGGGCGAGCAGTACTTC | CASSSYAPGASGEQYF
TRBJ2-1 | . | TRBD2 | TRBV10-3 | TGTGCCCAACAGGCTAGCGGGAGTGATGAGCAGTTCTTC | CAQQASGSDEQFF
TRBJ2-7 | few | . | TRBV3-1 | TGTGCCAGCAGCCCCGTAGCAGGCTACGAGCAGTACTTC | CASSPVAGYEQYF
TRBJ2-1 | few | TRBD2 | TRBV10-3 | TGTGCCATCAGTGTCTATAGCGGGAGGACCATGTACAATGAGCAGTTCTTC | CAISVYSGRTMYNEQFF
TRBJ2-7 | few | TRBD1 | TRBV20-1 | TGCAGTGCTAGCGGACCGGGACAGGGTCTCTACGAGCAGTACTTC | CSASGPGQGLYEQYF
TRBJ1-2 | . | TRBD1 | TRBV9 | TGTGCCAGCAGCGAGGGGGGACAGTTCTATGAGGGCTACACCTTC | CASSEGGQFYEGYTF
TRBJ2-5 | many | TRBD1 | TRBV20-1 | TGCAGTGCTCCTCCAGGGGGCCAAGAGACCCAGTACTTC | CSAPPGGQETQYF
TRBJ1-1 | . | . | TRBV7-9 | TGTGCCAGCAGCCCTAATGAGGGCACTGAAGCTTTCTTT | CASSPNEGTEAFF
TRBJ2-1 | few | TRBD2 | TRBV27 | TGTGCCAGCATCCCAATAGCGGGGTCAGATGAGCAGTTCTTC | CASIPIAGSDEQFF
TRBJ1-6 | . | . | TRBV20-1 | TGCAGTGCTAGGACTCAGACACCCCTCCACTTT | CSARTQTPLHF
TRBJ1-4 | . | TRBD1 | TRBV4-1 | TGCGCCAGCAGCCAAGAGGGAGGGACAGGGGATGAAAAACTGTTTTTT | CASSQEGGTGDEKLFF
TRBJ2-1 | . | TRBD2 | TRBV4-2 | TGTGCCAGCAGCCAAACGACTAGCGGGAGTGAGCAGTTCTTC | CASSQTTSGSEQFF
TRBJ2-7 | few | TRBD1 | TRBV5-1 | TGCGCCAGCACCATGGGGACAGGGATCTACGAGCAGTACTTC | CASTMGTGIYEQYF
TRBJ2-3 | . | . | TRBV5-1 | TGCGCCAGCAGCCTGACCAAGCCAGATACGCAGTATTTT | CASSLTKPDTQYF
TRBJ2-7 | few | . | TRBV6-2/TRBV6-3 | TGTGCCAGCAGCACTACGGGGGCTGGGTACGAGCAGTACTTC | CASSTTGAGYEQYF
TRBJ2-3 | . | TRBD1 | TRBV5-1 | TGCGCCAGCAGCTTGGGGACAGGGACCGCTGATACGCAGTATTTT | CASSLGTGTADTQYF
TRBJ2-5 | . | TRBD2 | TRBV3-1 | TGTGCCAGCAGCCAACGTGGGAGCGGGATAGAAGAGACCCAGTACTTC | CASSQRGSGIEETQYF
TRBJ1-1 | . | . | TRBV13 | TGTGCCAGCAGCCCCCCGACCCCGAACACTGAAGCTTTCTTT | CASSPPTPNTEAFF
TRBJ2-7 | few | . | TRBV20-1 | TGCAGTGCTAGTTCGGGGAGGGGGCTCCCCTACGAGCAGTACTTC | CSASSGRGLPYEQYF
TRBJ2-1 | few | TRBD1 | TRBV18 | TGTGCCAGCTCACTAACCAGACAGGGTTCGGAAAATGAGCAGTTCTTC | CASSLTRQGSENEQFF
TRBJ1-2 | few | TRBD1 | TRBV4-1 | TGCGCCAGCAGCCGCACCGGGGGACAGGGGGGGTCTAACTATGGCTACACCTTC | CASSRTGGQGGSNYGYTF
TRBJ2-1 | many | . | TRBV6-6 | TGTGCCAGCAGTTACTCGAGCTCTCTCGGCCGGGATGAGCAGTTCTTC | CASSYSSSLGRDEQFF
TRBJ2-7 | . | . | TRBV27 | TGTGCCAGCAGGCCAGGTCTCCTCTACGAGCAGTACTTC | CASRPGLLYEQYF
TRBJ2-4 | few | TRBD2 | TRBV9 | TGTGCCAGCAGCGTAGAAGGTAGCGGGCTATTGGAGCAGTACTTC | CASSVEGSGLLEQYF
TRBJ2-6 | . | . | TRBV11-2 | TGTGCCAGCAGCTTTCGCGGGGGCAGTCTCTCTGGGGCCAACGTCCTGACTTTC | CASSFRGGSLSGANVLTF
TRBJ2-1 | few | TRBD1 | TRBV2 | TGTGCCAGCAGGAGGGACAGGCGTTCGGATGAGCAGTTCTTC | CASRRDRRSDEQFF
TRBJ2-5 | . | TRBD2 | TRBV20-1 | TGCAGTGCTAGAGATTCGGCGGGGGGACAAGAGACCCAGTACTTC | CSARDSAGGQETQYF
TRBJ2-1 | . | . | TRBV7-2 | TGTGCCGGCAGCTTAGCAACGCGGTCCAATGAGCAGTTCTTC | CAGSLATRSNEQFF
TRBJ2-7 | . | . | TRBV14 | TGTGCCAGCAGCCAAGTATCGGGGACACGTCGCTCCTACGGGCAGTACTTC | CASSQVSGTRRSYGQYF
TRBJ1-2 | . | TRBD1 | TRBV6-5 | TGTGCCGGCAGGCCCACCACAGGGGGCAAGGGCTACACCTTC | CAGRPTTGGKGYTF
TRBJ2-7 | . | . | TRBV2 | TGTGCCAGCAGTGATTGGGCTTACGAGCAGTACTTC | CASSDWAYEQYF
TRBJ2-6 | . | . | TRBV2 | TGTGCCAGCAGTCAGCGCGGTGGGGGCGCTGGGGCCAACGTCCTGACTTTC | CASSQRGGGAGANVLTF
TRBJ2-5 | few | . | TRBV6-5 | TGTGCCAGCTCCCTAGGGGCAGAGCGAGAGACCCAGTACTTC | CASSLGAERETQYF
TRBJ1-1 | few | . | TRBV7-3 | TGTGCCAGCAGCTTTACAGGGAGAAACACTGAAGCTTTCTTT | CASSFTGRNTEAFF